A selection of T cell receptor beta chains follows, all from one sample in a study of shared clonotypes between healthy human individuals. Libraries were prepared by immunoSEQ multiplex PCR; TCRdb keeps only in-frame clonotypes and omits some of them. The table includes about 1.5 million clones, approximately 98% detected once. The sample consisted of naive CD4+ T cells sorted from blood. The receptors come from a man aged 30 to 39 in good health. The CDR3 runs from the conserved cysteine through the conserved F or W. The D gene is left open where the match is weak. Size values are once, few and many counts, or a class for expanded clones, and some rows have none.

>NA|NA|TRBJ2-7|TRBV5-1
TGCGCCAGCAGCTTGGGACATGGGAACTCCTACGAGCAGTACTTC
CASSLGHGNSYEQYF
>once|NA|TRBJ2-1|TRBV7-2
TGTGCCAGCAGCCGGTCCGTCCTCCCAAATGAGCAGTTCTTC
CASSRSVLPNEQFF
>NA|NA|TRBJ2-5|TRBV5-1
TGCGCCAGCAGCTTGGGGAGAACCAGAGAGACCCAGTACTTC
CASSLGRTRETQYF
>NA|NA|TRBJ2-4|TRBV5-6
TGTGCCAGCACCCCCAAGGGGAGTCTAGCCAAAAACATTCAGTACTTC
CASTPKGSLAKNIQYF
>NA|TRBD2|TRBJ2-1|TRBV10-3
TGTGCCATCAGTGAGTCGTCTAGCGGGTCCACCACGAGCTCCTACAATGAGCAGTTCTTC
CAISESSSGSTTSSYNEQFF
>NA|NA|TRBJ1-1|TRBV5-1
TGCGCCAGCAGCGTCTCGCGCTCGGGGGCTGAAACTGAAGCTTTCTTT
CASSVSRSGAETEAFF
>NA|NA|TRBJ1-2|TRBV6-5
TGTGCCAGCAGAGAAGATACCGCCTATGGCTACACCTTC
CASREDTAYGYTF
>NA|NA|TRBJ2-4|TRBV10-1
TGCGCCAGCACAGTCGGACGCACAGAGTGCATTCAGTACTTC
CASTVGRTECIQYF
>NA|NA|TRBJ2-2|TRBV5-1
TGCGCCAGCAAGTACAGTGTGAACACCGGGGAGCTGTTTTTT
CASKYSVNTGELFF
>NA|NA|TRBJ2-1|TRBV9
TGTGCCAGCAGCGAGGGGACCTACCGCTATAGAATCTACAATGAGCAGTTCTTC
CASSEGTYRYRIYNEQFF
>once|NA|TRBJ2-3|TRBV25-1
TGTGCCAGCAGTGAACGTAGCACAGATACGCAGTATTTT
CASSERSTDTQYF
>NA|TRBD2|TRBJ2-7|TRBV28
TGTGCCAGCAGTTTAGTAGGGAGGGGCGAGCAGTACTTC
CASSLVGRGEQYF
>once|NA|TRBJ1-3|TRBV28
TGTGCCAGCAGTGACGCAGGGTTCGGAAATGGAAACACCATATATTTT
CASSDAGFGNGNTIYF
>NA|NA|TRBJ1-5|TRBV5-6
TGTGCCAGCAGCCCACGAGGTTGGCATCAGCCCCAGCATTTT
CASSPRGWHQPQHF
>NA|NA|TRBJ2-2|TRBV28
TGTGCCAGCAGCCCGAGTGTCGGGGAGCTGTTTTTT
CASSPSVGELFF
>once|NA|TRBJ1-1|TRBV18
TGTGCCAGCTCAACCGACGGACGGAACACTGAAGCTTTCTTT
CASSTDGRNTEAFF
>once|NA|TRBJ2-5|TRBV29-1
TGCAGCGTTGAAATACGTTCTCAGCAACAAGAGACCCAGTACTTC
CSVEIRSQQQETQYF
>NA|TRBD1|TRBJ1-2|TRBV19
TGTGCCAGTAGCCACCCCGGGACAGGGGGCTTCGGAGACTATGGCTACACCTTC
CASSHPGTGGFGDYGYTF
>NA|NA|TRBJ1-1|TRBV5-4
TGTGCCAGCAGCGGAATGCAGGGTCGCACTGAAGCTTTCTTT
CASSGMQGRTEAFF
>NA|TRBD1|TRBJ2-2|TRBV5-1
TGCGCCAGCAGCTTGGAGGGACAGGGGGCGTACACCGGGGAGCTGTTTTTT
CASSLEGQGAYTGELFF
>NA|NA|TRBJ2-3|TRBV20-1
TGCAGTGCTAGAATGGTCAGGGAGCAGTATTTT
CSARMVREQYF
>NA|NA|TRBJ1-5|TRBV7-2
TGTGCCAGCAGCCGAAATTGGAATCAGCCCCAGCATTTT
CASSRNWNQPQHF
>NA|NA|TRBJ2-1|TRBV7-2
TGTGCCAGCAGCCTAGACAGCTACAATGAGCAGTTCTTC
CASSLDSYNEQFF
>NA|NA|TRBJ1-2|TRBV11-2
TGTGCCAGCAGTAAAACGGGAGGCACGTATGGCTACACCTTC
CASSKTGGTYGYTF
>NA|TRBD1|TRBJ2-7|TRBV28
TGTGCCAGCAGTCGAGCCGGGACAGGAAAGGGTTCCTACGAGCAGTACTTC
CASSRAGTGKGSYEQYF
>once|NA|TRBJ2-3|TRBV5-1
TGCGCCAGCAGTCGTGATAGTGTCATCCGCACAGATACGCAGTATTTT
CASSRDSVIRTDTQYF
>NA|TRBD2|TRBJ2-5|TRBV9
TGTGCCAGCAGTCACGGACTAGCGGAAGAGACCCAGTACTTC
CASSHGLAEETQYF